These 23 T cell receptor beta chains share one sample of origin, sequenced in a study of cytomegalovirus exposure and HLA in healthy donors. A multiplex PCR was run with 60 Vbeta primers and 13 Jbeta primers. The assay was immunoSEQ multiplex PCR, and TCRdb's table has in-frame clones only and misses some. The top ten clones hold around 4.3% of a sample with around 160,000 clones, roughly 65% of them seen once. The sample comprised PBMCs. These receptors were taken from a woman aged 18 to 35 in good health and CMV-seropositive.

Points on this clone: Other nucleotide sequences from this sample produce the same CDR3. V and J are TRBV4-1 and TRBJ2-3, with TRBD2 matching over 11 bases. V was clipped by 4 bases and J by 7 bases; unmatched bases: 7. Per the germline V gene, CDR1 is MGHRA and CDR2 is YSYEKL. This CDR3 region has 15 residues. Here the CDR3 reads CASSPTSGSLYTQYF. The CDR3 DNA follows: TGCGCCAGCAGCCCTACTAGCGGGAGTTTGTATACGCAGTATTTT.

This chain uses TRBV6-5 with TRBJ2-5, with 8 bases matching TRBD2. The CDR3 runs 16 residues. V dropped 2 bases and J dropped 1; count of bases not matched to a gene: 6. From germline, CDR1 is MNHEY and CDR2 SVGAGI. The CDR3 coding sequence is TGTGCCAGCAGTTACGAGGCGGGGGGAATCCAAGAGACCCAGTACTTC. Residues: CASSYEAGGIQETQYF.

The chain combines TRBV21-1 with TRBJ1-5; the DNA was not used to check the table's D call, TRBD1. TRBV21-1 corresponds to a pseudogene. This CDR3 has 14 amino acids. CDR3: CASSNQRHNQPQHF. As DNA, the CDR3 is TGTGCCAGCAGCAATCAGAGACACAATCAGCCCCAGCATTTT.

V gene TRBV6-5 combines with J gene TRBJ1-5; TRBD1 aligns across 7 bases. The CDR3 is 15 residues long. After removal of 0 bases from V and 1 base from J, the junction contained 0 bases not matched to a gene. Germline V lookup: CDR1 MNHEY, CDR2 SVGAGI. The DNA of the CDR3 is TGTGCCAGCAGTTACTCACAGGGGAGCAATCAGCCCCAGCATTTT. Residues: CASSYSQGSNQPQHF.

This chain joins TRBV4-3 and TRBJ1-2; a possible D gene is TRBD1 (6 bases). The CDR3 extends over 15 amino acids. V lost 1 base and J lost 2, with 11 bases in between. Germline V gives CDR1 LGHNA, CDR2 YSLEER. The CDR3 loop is CASSQVGGGNYGYTF. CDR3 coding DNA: TGCGCCAGCAGCCAAGTAGGGGGGGGGAACTATGGCTACACCTTC.

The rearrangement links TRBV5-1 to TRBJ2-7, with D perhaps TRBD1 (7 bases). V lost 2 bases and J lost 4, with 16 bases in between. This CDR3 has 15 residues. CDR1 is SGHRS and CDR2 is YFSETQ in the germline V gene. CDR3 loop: CASSFRETGWYEQYF. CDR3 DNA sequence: TGCGCCAGCAGCTTCCGGGAGACAGGGTGGTACGAGCAGTACTTC.

This CDR3 reads CASSYSQGFVSGANVLTF. As DNA, the CDR3 is TGCGCCAGCAGCTATTCCCAGGGCTTTGTTTCTGGGGCCAACGTCCTGACTTTC. The chain carries TRBV5-1 and TRBJ2-6; a weak D match, TRBD1 (5 bases). Between the trimmed V and J ends, which lost 3 bases and 1 base, there was a span of 17 bases. The CDR3 has 18 amino acids. Germline V lookup: CDR1 SGHRS, CDR2 YFSETQ.

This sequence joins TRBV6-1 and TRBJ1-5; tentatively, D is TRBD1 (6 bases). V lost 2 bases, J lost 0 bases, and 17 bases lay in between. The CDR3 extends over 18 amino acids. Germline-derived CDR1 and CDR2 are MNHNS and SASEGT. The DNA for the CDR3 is TGTGCCAGCAGTGAACGGTTTTTGGGACATAATAGCAATCAGCCCCAGCATTTT. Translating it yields CASSERFLGHNSNQPQHF.

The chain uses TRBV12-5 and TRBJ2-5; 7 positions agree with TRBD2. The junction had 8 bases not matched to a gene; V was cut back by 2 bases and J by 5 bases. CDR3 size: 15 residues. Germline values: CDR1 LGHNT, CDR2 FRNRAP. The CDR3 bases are TGTGCTAGTGGTTTGAGGAGTCGCGGGGGTGAGACCCAGTACTTC. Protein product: CASGLRSRGGETQYF.

The CDR3 bases are TGTGCCAGCAGCTTGGTCATGGAGGATACGCAGTATTTT. Amino acid sequence: CASSLVMEDTQYF. The V call is TRBV7-9, the J call TRBJ2-3; unclear D gene. Trimming cost V 3 bases and J 6 bases, with 10 bases left between them. Per germline, CDR1 SEHNR and CDR2 FQNEAQ (reference sequence). The CDR3 has 13 residues.

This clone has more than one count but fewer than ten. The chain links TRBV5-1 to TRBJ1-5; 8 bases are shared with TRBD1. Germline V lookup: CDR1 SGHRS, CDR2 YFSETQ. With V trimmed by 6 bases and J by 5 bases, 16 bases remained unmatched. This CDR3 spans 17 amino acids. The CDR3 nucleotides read TGCGCCAGCATTCCCCCCAGGGGGCTGATTGGCGATCAGCCCCAGCATTTT. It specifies CASIPPRGLIGDQPQHF. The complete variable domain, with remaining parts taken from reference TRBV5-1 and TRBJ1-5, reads KAGVTQTPRYLIKTRGQQVTLSCSPISGHRSVSWYQQTPGQGLQFLFEYFSETQRNKGNFPGRFSGRQFSNSRSEMNVSTLELGDSALYLCASIPPRGLIGDQPQHFGDGTRLSIL.

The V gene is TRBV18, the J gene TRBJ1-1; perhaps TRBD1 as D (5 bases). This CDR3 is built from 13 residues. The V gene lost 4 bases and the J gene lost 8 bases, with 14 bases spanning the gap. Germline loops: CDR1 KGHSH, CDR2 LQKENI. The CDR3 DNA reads TGTGCCAGCTCACTGGGTAGGGACTTAGAAGCTTTCTTT. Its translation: CASSLGRDLEAFF.

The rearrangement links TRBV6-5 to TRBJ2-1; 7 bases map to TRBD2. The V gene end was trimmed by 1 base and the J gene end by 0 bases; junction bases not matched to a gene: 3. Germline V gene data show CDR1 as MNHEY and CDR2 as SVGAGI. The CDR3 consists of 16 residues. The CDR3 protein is CASSYYQRGSYNEQFF. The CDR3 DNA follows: TGTGCCAGCAGTTACTACCAGCGGGGCTCCTACAATGAGCAGTTCTTC.

The CDR3 nucleotides read TGTGCCAGCAGTTCCGAAGTATCGGTCCGGACTCAAGGCTACACCTTC. Amino acids: CASSSEVSVRTQGYTF. The chain links TRBV27 to TRBJ1-2; D gene ambiguous. V shed 4 bases and J shed 8 bases, with 23 bases lying between them. CDR3 length equals 16 residues. Germline CDR1 is MNHEY and CDR2 is SMNVEV (reference sequence).

For the CDR3, the DNA is TGTGCCAGCAGCGGGACTAGCGGGAGGTCCGGGGAGCTGTTTTTT. Translated: CASSGTSGRSGELFF. This rearrangement joins TRBV9 to TRBJ2-2; 14 bases agree with TRBD2. Germline V gene lookup returns CDR1 SGDLS and CDR2 YYNGEE. The V and J ends lost 3 bases and 6 bases, in that order; junction bases with no gene match: 1. The CDR3 runs 15 residues. Variable domain in full (rest from reference TRBV9 and TRBJ2-2): DSGVTQTPKHLITATGQRVTLRCSPRSGDLSVYWYQQSLDQGLQFLIQYYNGEERAKGNILERFSAQQFPDLHSELNLSSLELGDSALYFCASSGTSGRSGELFFGEGSRLTVL.

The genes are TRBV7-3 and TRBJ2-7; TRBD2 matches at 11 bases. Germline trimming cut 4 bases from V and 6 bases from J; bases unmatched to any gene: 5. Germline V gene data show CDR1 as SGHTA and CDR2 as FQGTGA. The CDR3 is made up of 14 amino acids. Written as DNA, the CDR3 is TGTGCCAGCAGCTCCGGGACTAGCGGTGGCGAGCAGTACTTC. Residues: CASSSGTSGGEQYF. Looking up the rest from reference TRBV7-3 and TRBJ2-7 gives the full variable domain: GAGVSQTPSNKVTEKGKYVELRCDPISGHTALYWYRQSLGQGPEFLIYFQGTGAADDSGLPNDRFFAVRPEGSVSTLKIQRTERGDSAVYLCASSSGTSGGEQYFGPGTRLTVT.

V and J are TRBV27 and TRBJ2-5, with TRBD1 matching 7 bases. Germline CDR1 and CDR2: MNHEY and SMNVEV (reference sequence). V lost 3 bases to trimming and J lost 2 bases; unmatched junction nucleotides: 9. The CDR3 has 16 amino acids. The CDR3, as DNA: TGTGCCAGCAGTTTCGTAGGGGGCAGTAGACAAGAGACCCAGTACTTC. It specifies CASSFVGGSRQETQYF.

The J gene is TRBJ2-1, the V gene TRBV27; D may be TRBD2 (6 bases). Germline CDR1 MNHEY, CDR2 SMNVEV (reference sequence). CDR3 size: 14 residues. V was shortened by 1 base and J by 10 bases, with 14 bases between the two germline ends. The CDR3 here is CASSLFAGTWEQFF. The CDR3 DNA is TGTGCCAGCAGTTTATTTGCGGGAACGTGGGAGCAGTTCTTC.

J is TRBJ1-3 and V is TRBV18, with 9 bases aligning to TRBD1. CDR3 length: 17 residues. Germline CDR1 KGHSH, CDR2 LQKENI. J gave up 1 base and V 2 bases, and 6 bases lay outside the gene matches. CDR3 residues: CASSPGTGFLSGNTIYF. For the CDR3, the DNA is TGTGCCAGCTCACCAGGGACAGGGTTTCTGTCTGGAAACACCATATATTTT.

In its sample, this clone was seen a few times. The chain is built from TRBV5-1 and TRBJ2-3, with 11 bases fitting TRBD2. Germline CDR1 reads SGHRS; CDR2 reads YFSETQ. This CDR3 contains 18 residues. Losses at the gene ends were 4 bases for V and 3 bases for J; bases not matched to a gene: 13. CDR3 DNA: TGCGCCAGCAGCCTACGAACCTCTAGCGGGAGGAGTACAGATACGCAGTATTTT. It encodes CASSLRTSSGRSTDTQYF.

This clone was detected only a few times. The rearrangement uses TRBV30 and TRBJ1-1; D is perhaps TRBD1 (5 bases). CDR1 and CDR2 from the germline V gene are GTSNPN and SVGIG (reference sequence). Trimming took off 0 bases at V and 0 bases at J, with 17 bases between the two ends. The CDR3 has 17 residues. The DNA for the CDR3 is TGTGCCTGGAGTGTATCGGGTTGGGGCACCCTGAACACTGAAGCTTTCTTT. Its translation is CAWSVSGWGTLNTEAFF.

CDR3 region: CASITGGKVPGNEKLFF. The CDR3, as DNA: TGTGCCAGCATCACAGGGGGCAAAGTCCCCGGCAATGAAAAACTGTTTTTT. V gene TRBV21-1 combines with J gene TRBJ1-4; the D call in the table, TRBD1, was not verified against the DNA. TRBV21-1 is deemed a pseudogene. The CDR3 covers 17 residues.

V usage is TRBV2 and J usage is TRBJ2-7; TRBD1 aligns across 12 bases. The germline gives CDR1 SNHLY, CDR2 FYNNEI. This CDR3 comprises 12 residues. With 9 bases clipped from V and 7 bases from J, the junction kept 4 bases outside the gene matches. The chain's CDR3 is CARGQGAGEQYF. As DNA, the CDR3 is TGTGCCAGGGGACAGGGGGCTGGGGAGCAGTACTTC. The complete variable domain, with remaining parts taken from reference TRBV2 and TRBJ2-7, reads EPEVTQTPSHQVTQMGQEVILRCVPISNHLYFYWYRQILGQKVEFLVSFYNNEISEKSEIFDDQFSVERPDGSNFTLKIRSTKLEDSAMYFCARGQGAGEQYFGPGTRLTVT.